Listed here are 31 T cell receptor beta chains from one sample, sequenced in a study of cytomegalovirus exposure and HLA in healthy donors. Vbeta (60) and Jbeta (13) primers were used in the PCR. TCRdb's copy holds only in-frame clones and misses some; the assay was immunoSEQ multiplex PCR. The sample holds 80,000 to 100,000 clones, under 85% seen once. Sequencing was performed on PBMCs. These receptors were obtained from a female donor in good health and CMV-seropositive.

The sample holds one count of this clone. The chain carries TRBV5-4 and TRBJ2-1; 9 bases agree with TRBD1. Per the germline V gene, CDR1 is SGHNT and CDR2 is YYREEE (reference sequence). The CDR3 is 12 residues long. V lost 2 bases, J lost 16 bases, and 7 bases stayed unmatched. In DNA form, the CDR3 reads TGTGCCAGCAGCTTCCACGGGACAGGGCAATTCTTC. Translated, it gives CASSFHGTGQFF.

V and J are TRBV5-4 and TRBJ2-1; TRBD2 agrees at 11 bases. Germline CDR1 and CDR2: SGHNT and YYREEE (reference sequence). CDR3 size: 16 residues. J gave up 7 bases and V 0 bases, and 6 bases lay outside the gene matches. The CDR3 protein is CASSLGASGGLNEQFF. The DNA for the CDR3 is TGTGCCAGCAGCTTGGGGGCTAGCGGGGGGTTGAATGAGCAGTTCTTC.

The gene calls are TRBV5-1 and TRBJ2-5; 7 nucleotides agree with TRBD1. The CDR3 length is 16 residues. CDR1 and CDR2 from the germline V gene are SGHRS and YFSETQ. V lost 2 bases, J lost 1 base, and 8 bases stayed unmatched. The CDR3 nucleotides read TGCGCCAGCAGCTTAGTTCTCGGGACAGCCCAAGAGACCCAGTACTTC. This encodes CASSLVLGTAQETQYF.

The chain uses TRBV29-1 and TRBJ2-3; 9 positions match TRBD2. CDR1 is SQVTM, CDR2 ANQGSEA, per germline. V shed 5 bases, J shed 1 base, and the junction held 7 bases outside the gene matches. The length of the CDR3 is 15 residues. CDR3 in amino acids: CSVLSGGRGTDTQYF. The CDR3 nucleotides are TGCAGCGTTCTATCCGGCGGGAGGGGCACAGATACGCAGTATTTT.

The CDR3 here is CASSSGQGSGELFF. In nucleotides, the CDR3 is TGTGCCAGCAGCTCGGGGCAGGGGAGCGGGGAGCTGTTTTTT. V usage is TRBV5-4 and J usage is TRBJ2-2; D is perhaps TRBD1 (6 bases). Germline V CDR1 and CDR2: SGHNT, YYREEE (reference sequence). V was pared by 3 bases and J by 7 bases, with 13 bases between. This CDR3 is built from 14 residues.

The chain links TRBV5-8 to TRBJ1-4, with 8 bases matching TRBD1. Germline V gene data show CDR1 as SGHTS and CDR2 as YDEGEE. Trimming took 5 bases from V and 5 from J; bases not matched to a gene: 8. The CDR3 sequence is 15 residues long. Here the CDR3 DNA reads TGTGCCAGCAGGACGCCGGGACAGGACAATGAAAAACTGTTTTTT. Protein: CASRTPGQDNEKLFF. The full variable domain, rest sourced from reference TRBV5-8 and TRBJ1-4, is EAGVTQSPTHLIKTRGQQATLRCSPISGHTSVYWYQQALGLGLQFLLWYDEGEERNRGNFPPRFSGRQFPNYSSELNVNALELEDSALYLCASRTPGQDNEKLFFGSGTQLSVL.

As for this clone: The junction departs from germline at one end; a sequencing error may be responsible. The CDR3 DNA follows: TGTGCCAGCAGTACCTCCGAGGCGGACTCTTACTATGGCTACCCCTTC. It yields the protein CASSTSEADSYYGYPF. The chain couples TRBV2 to TRBJ1-2; D uncertain. This CDR3 is built from 16 residues. Per germline, CDR1 SNHLY and CDR2 FYNNEI.

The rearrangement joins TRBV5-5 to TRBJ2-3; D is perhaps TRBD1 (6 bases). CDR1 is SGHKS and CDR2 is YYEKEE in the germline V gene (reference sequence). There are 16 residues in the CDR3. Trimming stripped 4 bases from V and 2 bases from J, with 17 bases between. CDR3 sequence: CASSQRTAQNTDTQYF. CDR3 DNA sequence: TGTGCCAGCAGCCAGAGGACAGCTCAGAACACAGATACGCAGTATTTT.

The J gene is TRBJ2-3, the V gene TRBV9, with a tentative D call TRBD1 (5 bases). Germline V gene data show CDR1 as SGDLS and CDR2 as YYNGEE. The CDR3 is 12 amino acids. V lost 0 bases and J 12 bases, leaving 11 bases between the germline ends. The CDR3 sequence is CASSVEGARQYF. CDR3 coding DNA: TGTGCCAGCAGCGTAGAAGGGGCCAGACAGTATTTT.

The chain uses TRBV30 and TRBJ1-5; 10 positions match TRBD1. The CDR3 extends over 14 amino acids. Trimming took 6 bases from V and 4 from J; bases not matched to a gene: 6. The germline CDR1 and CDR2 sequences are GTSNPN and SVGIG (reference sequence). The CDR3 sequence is CACTGTGENQPQHF. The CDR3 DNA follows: TGTGCCTGTACCGGGACAGGGGAGAATCAGCCCCAGCATTTT.

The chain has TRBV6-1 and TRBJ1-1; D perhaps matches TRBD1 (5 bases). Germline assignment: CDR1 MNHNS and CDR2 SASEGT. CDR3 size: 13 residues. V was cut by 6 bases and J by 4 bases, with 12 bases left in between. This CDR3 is CASRLGLGTEAFF. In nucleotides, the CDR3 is TGTGCCAGCAGGTTGGGGCTGGGCACTGAAGCTTTCTTT.

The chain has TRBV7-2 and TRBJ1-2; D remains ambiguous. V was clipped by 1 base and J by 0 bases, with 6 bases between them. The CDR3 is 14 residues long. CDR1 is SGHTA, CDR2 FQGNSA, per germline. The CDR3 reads CASSLEGANYGYTF. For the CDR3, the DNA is TGTGCCAGCAGCTTAGAGGGAGCTAACTATGGCTACACCTTC. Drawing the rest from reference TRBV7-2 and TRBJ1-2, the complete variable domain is GAGVSQSPSNKVTEKGKDVELRCDPISGHTALYWYRQSLGQGLEFLIYFQGNSAPDKSGLPSDRFSAERTGGSVSTLTIQRTQQEDSAVYLCASSLEGANYGYTFGSGTRLTVV.

The CDR3 protein is CASSPGQMRYGYTF. The DNA for the CDR3 is TGTGCCAGCAGCCCGGGACAGATGAGATATGGCTACACCTTC. The rearrangement uses TRBV5-4 and TRBJ1-2; 7 bases line up with TRBD1. The CDR3 runs 14 residues. In germline, CDR1 is SGHNT, CDR2 YYREEE (reference sequence). The junction had 8 bases not matched to a gene; V was cut back by 4 bases and J by 5 bases.

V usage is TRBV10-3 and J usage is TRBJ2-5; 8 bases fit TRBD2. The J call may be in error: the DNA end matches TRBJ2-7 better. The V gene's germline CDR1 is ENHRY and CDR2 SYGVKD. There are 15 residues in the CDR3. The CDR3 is CAISESRGLAGEQYF. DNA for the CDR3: TGTGCCATCAGTGAGTCTCGTGGACTAGCAGGCGAGCAGTACTTC.

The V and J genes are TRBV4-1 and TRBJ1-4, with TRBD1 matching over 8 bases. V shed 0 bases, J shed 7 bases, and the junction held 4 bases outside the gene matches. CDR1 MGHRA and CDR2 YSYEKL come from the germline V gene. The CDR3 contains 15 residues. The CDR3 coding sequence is TGCGCCAGCAGCCAAGACGGCAGGGGGCTTGAAAAACTGTTTTTT. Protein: CASSQDGRGLEKLFF.

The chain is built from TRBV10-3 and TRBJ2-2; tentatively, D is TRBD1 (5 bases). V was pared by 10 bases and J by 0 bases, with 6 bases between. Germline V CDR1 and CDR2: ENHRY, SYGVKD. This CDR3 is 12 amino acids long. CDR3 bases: TGTGCCAAGACAGCGAACACCGGGGAGCTGTTTTTT. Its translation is CAKTANTGELFF.

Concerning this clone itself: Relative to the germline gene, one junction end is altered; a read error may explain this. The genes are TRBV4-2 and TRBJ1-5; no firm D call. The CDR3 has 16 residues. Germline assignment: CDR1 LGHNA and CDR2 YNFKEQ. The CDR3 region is CASSQNRGYSNQPQRF. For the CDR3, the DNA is TGTGCCAGCAGCCAAAACCGGGGTTATAGCAATCAGCCCCAGCGTTTT.

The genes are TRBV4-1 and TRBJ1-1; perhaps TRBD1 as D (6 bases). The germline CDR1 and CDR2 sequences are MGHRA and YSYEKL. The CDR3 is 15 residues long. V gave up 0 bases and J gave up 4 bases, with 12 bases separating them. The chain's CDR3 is CASSQDLQGITEAFF. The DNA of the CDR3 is TGCGCCAGCAGCCAAGACCTACAGGGTATCACTGAAGCTTTCTTT.

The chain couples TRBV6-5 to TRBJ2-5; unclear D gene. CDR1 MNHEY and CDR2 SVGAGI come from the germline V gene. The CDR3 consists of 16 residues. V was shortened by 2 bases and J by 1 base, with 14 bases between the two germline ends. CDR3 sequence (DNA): TGTGCCAGCAGTTACCTGAGCATTGGGCTCCAAGAGACCCAGTACTTC. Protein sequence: CASSYLSIGLQETQYF.

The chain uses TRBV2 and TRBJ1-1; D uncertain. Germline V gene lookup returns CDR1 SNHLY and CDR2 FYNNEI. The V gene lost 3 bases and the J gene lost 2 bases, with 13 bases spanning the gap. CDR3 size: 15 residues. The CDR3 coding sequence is TGTGCCAGCAGTGAGGCATCCGTCGTTAACACTGAAGCTTTCTTT. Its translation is CASSEASVVNTEAFF.

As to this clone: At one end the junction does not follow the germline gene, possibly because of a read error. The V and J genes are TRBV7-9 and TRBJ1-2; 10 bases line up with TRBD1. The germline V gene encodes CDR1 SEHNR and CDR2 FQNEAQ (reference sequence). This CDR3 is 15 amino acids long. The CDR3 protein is CSSSWPDRGFIGYTF. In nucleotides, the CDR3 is TGTTCCAGCAGCTGGCCGGACAGGGGGTTTATTGGCTACACCTTC.

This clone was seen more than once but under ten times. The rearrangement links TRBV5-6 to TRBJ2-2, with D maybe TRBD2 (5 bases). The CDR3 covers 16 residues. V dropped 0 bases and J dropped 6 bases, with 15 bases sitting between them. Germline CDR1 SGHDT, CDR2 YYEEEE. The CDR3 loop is CASSLEVGASAGELFF. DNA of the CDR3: TGTGCCAGCAGCTTGGAGGTGGGAGCGAGCGCCGGGGAGCTGTTTTTT.

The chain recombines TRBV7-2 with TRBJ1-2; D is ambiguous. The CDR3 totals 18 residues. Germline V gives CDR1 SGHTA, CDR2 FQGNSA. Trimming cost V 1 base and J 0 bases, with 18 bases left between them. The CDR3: CASSLGPTTSVTNYGYTF. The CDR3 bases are TGTGCCAGCAGCTTAGGCCCGACTACATCGGTGACTAACTATGGCTACACCTTC. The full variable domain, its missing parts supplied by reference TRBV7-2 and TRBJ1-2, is GAGVSQSPSNKVTEKGKDVELRCDPISGHTALYWYRQSLGQGLEFLIYFQGNSAPDKSGLPSDRFSAERTGGSVSTLTIQRTQQEDSAVYLCASSLGPTTSVTNYGYTFGSGTRLTVV.

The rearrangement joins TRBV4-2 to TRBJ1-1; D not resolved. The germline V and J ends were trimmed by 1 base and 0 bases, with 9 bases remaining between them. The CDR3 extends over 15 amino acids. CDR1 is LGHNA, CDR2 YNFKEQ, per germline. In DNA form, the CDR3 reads TGTGCCAGCAGCCAAGTGGGCACACTGAACACTGAAGCTTTCTTT. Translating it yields CASSQVGTLNTEAFF.

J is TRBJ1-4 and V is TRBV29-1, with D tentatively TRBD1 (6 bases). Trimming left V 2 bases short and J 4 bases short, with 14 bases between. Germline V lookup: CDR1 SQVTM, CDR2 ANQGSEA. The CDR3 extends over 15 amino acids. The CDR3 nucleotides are TGCAGCGTTGAACTTACGGGGGGGCTTAATGAAAAACTGTTTTTT. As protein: CSVELTGGLNEKLFF.

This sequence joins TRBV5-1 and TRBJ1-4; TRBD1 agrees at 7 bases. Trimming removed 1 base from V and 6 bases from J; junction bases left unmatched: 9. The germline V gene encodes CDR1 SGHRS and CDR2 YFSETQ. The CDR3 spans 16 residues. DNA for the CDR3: TGCGCCAGCAGCTTGCCTACAGGGGTTGGGGATGAAAAACTGTTTTTT. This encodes CASSLPTGVGDEKLFF.

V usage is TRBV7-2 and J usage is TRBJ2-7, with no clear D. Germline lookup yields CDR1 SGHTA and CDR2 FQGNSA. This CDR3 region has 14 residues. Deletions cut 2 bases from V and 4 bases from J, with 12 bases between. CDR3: CASSLQVRLYEQYF. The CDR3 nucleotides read TGTGCCAGCAGCTTACAGGTCCGCCTTTACGAGCAGTACTTC.

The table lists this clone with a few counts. The CDR3 DNA reads TGTGCCAGACCCACGGGGGGCAATGAGCAGTTCTTC. Translating gives CARPTGGNEQFF. The chain carries TRBV2 and TRBJ2-1; 7 bases line up with TRBD2. This CDR3 region has 12 residues. Germline CDR1 and CDR2: SNHLY and FYNNEI. V trimming: 9 bases; J trimming: 6 bases; junction bases outside the gene matches: 5.

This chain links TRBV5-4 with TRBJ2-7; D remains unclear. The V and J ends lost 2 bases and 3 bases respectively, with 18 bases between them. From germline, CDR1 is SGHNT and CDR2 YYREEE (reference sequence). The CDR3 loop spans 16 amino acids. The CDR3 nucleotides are TGTGCCAGCAGCTTCATCGGTCTTCCGGAGTTCTACGAGCAGTACTTC. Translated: CASSFIGLPEFYEQYF.

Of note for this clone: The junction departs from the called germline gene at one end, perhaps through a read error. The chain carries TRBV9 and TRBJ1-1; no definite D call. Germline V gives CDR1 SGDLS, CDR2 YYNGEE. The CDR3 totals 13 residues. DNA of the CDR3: TGTGCCAGCAGCCCGCTGAGTGAAACTGGAGCTTTCTTT. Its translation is CASSPLSETGAFF.

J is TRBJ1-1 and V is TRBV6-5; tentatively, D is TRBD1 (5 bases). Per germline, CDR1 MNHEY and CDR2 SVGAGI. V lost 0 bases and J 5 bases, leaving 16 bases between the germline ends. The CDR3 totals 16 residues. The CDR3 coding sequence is TGTGCCAGCAGTTACTCGATAGGCGGGGGTGAGACTGAAGCTTTCTTT. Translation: CASSYSIGGGETEAFF.